Reported below is one T cell receptor (beta chain). Germline V lookup: CDR1 SGHTS, CDR2 YDEGEE. The CDR3 extends over 15 amino acids. V shed 3 bases and J 4 bases; nucleotides not matched to a gene: 7. Method: immunoSEQ multiplex PCR; TCRdb's copy keeps in-frame clones and lacks some. The sample lists hundreds of thousands of clones; roughly 90% were seen once. This sample is part of a study of blood T cell repertoires in COVID-19. Adults between roughly 18 and 100 years of age took part from 20 to 25 US areas. Cohort allocation depended upon clinical history that participants reported. Recovered participants had two consecutive negative NP/OP PCR tests, healthcare professional clearance, or symptom resolution.

The chain combines TRBV5-8 with TRBJ1-2; TRBD1 aligns across 9 bases. The material sequenced was PBMCs or T cells enriched from blood (not recorded which). This sequence originates from a woman in her forties or fifties who had recovered from COVID-19. CDR3 in DNA: TGTGCCAGCAGCTCATACAGGGGGCCTGCCTATGGCTACACCTTC. The encoded protein is CASSSYRGPAYGYTF. The full variable domain, rest sourced from reference TRBV5-8 and TRBJ1-2, is EAGVTQSPTHLIKTRGQQATLRCSPISGHTSVYWYQQALGLGLQFLLWYDEGEERNRGNFPPRFSGRQFPNYSSELNVNALELEDSALYLCASSSYRGPAYGYTFGSGTRLTVV.